The present T cell receptor beta chain was sequenced within a study of shared clonotypes between healthy human individuals. Study-wide context: CD8 memory received one plate per donor, CD8 naive two, CD4 memory three and CD4 naive three. General study findings and limits: In general, naive subsets displayed greater estimated richness than memory subsets did. Specimens sampled were limited to blood, with tissue repertoires likely differing.

This CDR3 comprises 12 residues. V was trimmed by 9 bases and J by 6 bases, leaving 13 bases between them. Germline assignment: CDR1 MNHEY and CDR2 SMNVEV (reference sequence). CD45RO-negative, CCR7-positively selected cells formed the naive CD8 fraction, excluding terminally differentiated effector memory CD45RA+ cells. In regard to this clone: Its antigen is unknown.

Per the original methods: ImmunoSEQ output lacked quality scores and full-length reads, limiting matched filtering. Generated by immunoSEQ multiplex PCR, the TCRdb table keeps only in-frame clones and is missing some. V and J calls plus clone size are reproduced from that table; the DNA served to infer D and trimming. The sample includes millions of clones, roughly 94% of them seen just once. Sequencing used naive CD8+ T cells sorted from blood. The TCR sequence derives from a man younger than 35 in good health. The chain couples TRBV27 to TRBJ2-3; D is perhaps TRBD1 or TRBD2 (5 bases each). CDR3 nucleotide sequence: TGTGCCAGTGCAGGGAGCCACGATACGCAGTATTTT. Protein product: CASAGSHDTQYF.